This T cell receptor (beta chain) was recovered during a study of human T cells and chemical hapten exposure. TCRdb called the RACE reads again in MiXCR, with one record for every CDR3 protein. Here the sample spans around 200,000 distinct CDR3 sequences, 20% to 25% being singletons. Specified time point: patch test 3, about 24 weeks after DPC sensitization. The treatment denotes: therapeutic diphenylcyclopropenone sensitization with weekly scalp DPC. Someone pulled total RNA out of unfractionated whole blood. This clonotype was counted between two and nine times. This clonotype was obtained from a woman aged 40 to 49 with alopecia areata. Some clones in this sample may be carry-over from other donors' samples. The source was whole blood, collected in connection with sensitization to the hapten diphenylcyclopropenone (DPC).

The CDR3 DNA sequence: TGCAGTGCTAGAGATGGGTTTGGGACTGGAGATACGCAGTATTTT. Protein sequence: CSARDGFGTGDTQYF. The chain employs TRBV20-1 and TRBJ2-3; D possibly corresponds to TRBD2 (6 bases). V shed 0 bases and J shed 5 bases, with 15 bases lying between them. This CDR3 has 15 amino acids. Germline CDR1 reads DFQATT; CDR2 reads SNEGSKA (reference sequence).